Each of the 2 T cell receptor beta chains below was sequenced from the same sample in a study of regulatory T cells in long-lasting Graves disease. Noted time point: newly diagnosed GD, antithyroid drugs for less than 3 months. The TCR library used RNA extracted from PBMCs. Construction of TCR beta libraries relied on iRepertoire HTBI primers and on Arm-PCR targeting CDR3 regions. TCRdb used MiXCR to reprocess the multiplex PCR reads, holding one entry per CDR3 protein. The table lists over 350,000 distinct CDR3 sequences, 15% of them singletons. These data were also reused for a study on T cells in Graves' hyperthyroidism and ophthalmopathy.

The material was peripheral blood mononuclear cells (PBMCs), obtained at new diagnosis, from a patient treated with antithyroid drugs. The origin of the receptors is a woman aged 35 to 49 with Graves disease.

This clonotype showed up just a few times. V and J are TRBV5-1 and TRBJ2-1, with 12 nucleotides matching TRBD1. The J call may be in error: the DNA end matches TRBJ2-5 better. From germline, CDR1 is SGHRS and CDR2 YFSETQ. The CDR3 sequence is 15 residues long. This CDR3 is CASRPGTGGWETQYF. The CDR3 bases are TGCGCCAGCAGACCCGGGACAGGGGGCTGGGAGACCCAGTACTTC.

The chain recombines TRBV13 with TRBJ2-1, with a weak D call TRBD2 (6 bases). Germline V gene lookup returns CDR1 PRHDT and CDR2 FYEKMQ (reference sequence). V lost 2 bases and J lost 5, with 13 bases in between. There are 15 residues in the CDR3. CDR3 sequence (DNA): TGTGCCAGCAGCTTATCCGCGACTAGGGACAATGAGCAGTTCTTC. Translating it yields CASSLSATRDNEQFF.